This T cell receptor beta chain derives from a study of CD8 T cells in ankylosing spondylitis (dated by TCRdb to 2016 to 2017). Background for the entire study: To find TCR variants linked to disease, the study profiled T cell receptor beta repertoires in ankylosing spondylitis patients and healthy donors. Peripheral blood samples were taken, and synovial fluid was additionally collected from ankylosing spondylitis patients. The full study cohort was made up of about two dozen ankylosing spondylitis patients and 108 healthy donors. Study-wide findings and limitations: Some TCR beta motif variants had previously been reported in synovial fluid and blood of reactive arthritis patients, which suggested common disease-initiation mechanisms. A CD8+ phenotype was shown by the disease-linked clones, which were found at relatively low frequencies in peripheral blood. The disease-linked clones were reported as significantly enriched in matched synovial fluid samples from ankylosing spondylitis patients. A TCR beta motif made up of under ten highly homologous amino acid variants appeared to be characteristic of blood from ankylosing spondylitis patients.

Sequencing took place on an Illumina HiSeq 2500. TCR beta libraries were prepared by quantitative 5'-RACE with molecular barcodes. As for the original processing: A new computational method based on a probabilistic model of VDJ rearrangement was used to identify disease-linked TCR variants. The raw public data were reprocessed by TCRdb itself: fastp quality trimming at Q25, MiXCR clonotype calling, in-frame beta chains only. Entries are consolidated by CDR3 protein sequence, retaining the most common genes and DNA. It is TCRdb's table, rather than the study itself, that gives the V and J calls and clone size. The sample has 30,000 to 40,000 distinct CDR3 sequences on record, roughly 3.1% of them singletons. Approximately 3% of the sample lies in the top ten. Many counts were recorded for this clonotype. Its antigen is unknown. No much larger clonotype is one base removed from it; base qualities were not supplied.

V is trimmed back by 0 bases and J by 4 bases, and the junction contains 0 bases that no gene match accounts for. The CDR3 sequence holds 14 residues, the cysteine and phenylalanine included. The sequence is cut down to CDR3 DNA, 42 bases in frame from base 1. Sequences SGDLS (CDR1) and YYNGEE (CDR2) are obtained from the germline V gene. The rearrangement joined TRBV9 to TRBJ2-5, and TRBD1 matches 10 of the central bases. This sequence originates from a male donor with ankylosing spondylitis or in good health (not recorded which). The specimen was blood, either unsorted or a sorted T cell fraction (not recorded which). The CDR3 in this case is CASSVGQGAETQYF. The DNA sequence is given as TGTGCCAGCAGCGTAGGACAGGGGGCAGAGACCCAGTACTTC. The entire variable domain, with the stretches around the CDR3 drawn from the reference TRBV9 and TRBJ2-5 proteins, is DSGVTQTPKHLITATGQRVTLRCSPRSGDLSVYWYQQSLDQGLQFLIQYYNGEERAKGNILERFSAQQFPDLHSELNLSSLELGDSALYFCASSVGQGAETQYFGPGTRLLVL.